Detailed here is one TCR beta chain. V lost 6 bases and J lost 6; bases outside the gene matches: 10. The CDR3 covers 15 residues. The germline V gene has CDR1 SNHLY and CDR2 FYNNEI. These data originate in a study of T cells after yellow fever vaccination. One entry per CDR3 protein, called by TCRdb with MiXCR from the 5' RACE reads. In the table there are 150,000 to 200,000 distinct CDR3 sequences, approximately 11% of which are singletons. The gene calls are TRBV2 and TRBJ2-1; 8 bases are a match to TRBD2. The input for sequencing was CD8+ T cells sorted from PBMCs, taken 15 days after the yellow fever booster vaccination. This clonotype was sampled from a young man who received the YFV17D yellow fever vaccine. CDR3: CASSPGGAASNEQFF. The CDR3 DNA reads as TGTGCCAGCAGCCCCGGGGGGGCGGCCTCCAATGAGCAGTTCTTC.